The 16 T cell receptor beta chains presented below share a single source sample, sequenced in a study of T cell changes during pregnancy in multiple sclerosis. TCRdb's copy holds only in-frame clones and misses some; the assay was immunoSEQ multiplex PCR. The table has 85,000 to 130,000 clones, around 93% seen once; the top ten hold approximately 1.6%. The material was peripheral blood, obtained after pregnancy. The source is a female donor with multiple sclerosis, enrolled in a pregnancy study.

This clone was picked up one time. The chain carries TRBV30 and TRBJ2-2; 9 positions match TRBD1. Unmatched junction bases numbered 13, after V lost 2 bases and J lost 3 bases. The CDR3 runs to 18 residues. The germline CDR1 and CDR2 sequences are GTSNPN and SVGIG (reference sequence). The CDR3 DNA follows: TGTGCCTGGAGTTTTTGGACAGGGGAAATAATTGACACCGGGGAGCTGTTTTTT. Translated, it gives CAWSFWTGEIIDTGELFF.

J is TRBJ1-1 and V is TRBV29-1; tentative D call: TRBD1 (5 bases). Germline V gene sequence: CDR1 SQVTM, CDR2 ANQGSEA. V lost 6 bases, J lost 5 bases, and 13 bases lay in between. The CDR3 covers 12 residues. The DNA for the CDR3 is TGCAGCGTCGGGGGGAGCGCGACTGAAGCTTTCTTT. It is translated as CSVGGSATEAFF.

The chain links TRBV7-9 to TRBJ1-4; maybe TRBD1 (6 bases). This CDR3 is 16 amino acids long. Trimming shortened V by 2 bases and J by 4 bases, and 14 bases separated the two germline ends. Looked up from germline, CDR1 is SEHNR and CDR2 is FQNEAQ (reference sequence). CDR3 sequence reads: CASSLRPTGNNEKLFF. The CDR3 bases are TGTGCCAGCAGCTTAAGACCGACAGGAAATAATGAAAAACTGTTTTTT.

This clone was seen once. This rearrangement joins TRBV19 to TRBJ1-1; weak D call: TRBD1 (5 bases). V gave up 3 bases and J gave up 1 base, with 9 bases separating them. This CDR3 spans 14 amino acids. Germline V gives CDR1 LNHDA, CDR2 SQIVND (reference sequence). CDR3 coding DNA: TGTGCCAGTAGTATTTTACAGGCGAACACTGAAGCTTTCTTT. It yields the protein CASSILQANTEAFF.

This chain links TRBV19 with TRBJ1-6, with no clear D. V dropped 6 bases and J dropped 8 bases, with 11 bases sitting between them. In germline, CDR1 is LNHDA, CDR2 SQIVND (reference sequence). The CDR3 is 13 residues long. The CDR3 sequence: CASRGMRDSPLHF. In DNA, the CDR3 is TGTGCCAGTAGGGGAATGAGGGATTCACCCCTCCACTTT.

The V and J genes are TRBV15 and TRBJ2-2, with no clear D. The length of the CDR3 is 12 residues. V lost 2 bases, J lost 8 bases, and 6 bases lay in between. Germline V gene sequence: CDR1 LNHNV, CDR2 YYDKDF (reference sequence). The DNA of the CDR3 is TGTGCCACCAGCAGAACGGTGGGGGAGCTGTTTTTT. As protein: CATSRTVGELFF. The whole variable domain, filled in from reference TRBV15 and TRBJ2-2, reads DAMVIQNPRYQVTQFGKPVTLSCSQTLNHNVMYWYQQKSSQAPKLLFHYYDKDFNNEADTPDNFQSRRPNTSFCFLDIRSPGLGDTAMYLCATSRTVGELFFGEGSRLTVL.

This chain connects TRBV6-5 to TRBJ2-7; 7 positions agree with TRBD1. The CDR3 covers 13 residues. Germline V gene lookup returns CDR1 MNHEY and CDR2 SVGAGI. J was trimmed by 3 bases and V by 4 bases; bases with no gene match: 3. The CDR3 here is CASSLDRDYEQYF. CDR3 nucleotide sequence: TGTGCCAGCAGTTTAGACAGGGACTACGAGCAGTACTTC.

The chain is built from TRBV7-9 and TRBJ2-3, with a tentative D call TRBD1 (7 bases). Between the trimmed V and J ends, which lost 7 bases and 5 bases, there was a span of 13 bases. Germline V lookup: CDR1 SEHNR, CDR2 FQNEAQ (reference sequence). CDR3 length: 13 amino acids. Here the CDR3 DNA reads TGTGCCAGCAAGGAGGGGGCAGGAGATACGCAGTATTTT. Protein sequence: CASKEGAGDTQYF.

The chain carries TRBV6-1 and TRBJ1-5, with TRBD1 matching over 8 bases. The germline CDR1 and CDR2 sequences are MNHNS and SASEGT. This CDR3 is built from 13 residues. After removal of 4 bases from V and 9 bases from J, the junction contained 5 bases not matched to a gene. CDR3 DNA: TGTGCCAGCAGTGCTGTTGACAGGGGGCCCCAGCATTTT. Translating it yields CASSAVDRGPQHF.

The rearrangement joins TRBV7-3 to TRBJ2-1; tentatively, D is TRBD1 (6 bases). V lost 5 bases and J 0 bases, leaving 14 bases between the germline ends. The CDR3 totals 16 residues. The V gene's germline CDR1 is SGHTA and CDR2 FQGTGA. The CDR3 DNA sequence: TGTGCCAGCAGCCTCTTACAGGGTTCCTCCTACAATGAGCAGTTCTTC. It specifies CASSLLQGSSYNEQFF.

CDR3 sequence: CASSLAGQGAFNEQFF. DNA for the CDR3: TGCGCCAGCAGCTTGGCCGGACAGGGGGCTTTCAATGAGCAGTTCTTC. The rearrangement links TRBV5-1 to TRBJ2-1; 11 bases match TRBD1. The CDR3 consists of 16 residues. The ends lost 0 bases at V and 6 bases at J; junction bases unmatched: 5. Germline lookup yields CDR1 SGHRS and CDR2 YFSETQ.

This clone occurred many times. The rearrangement links TRBV2 to TRBJ1-2, with a tentative D call TRBD1 (5 bases). The CDR3 sequence is 15 residues long. Germline V CDR1 and CDR2: SNHLY, FYNNEI. V was cut by 0 bases and J by 7 bases, with 15 bases left in between. The chain's CDR3 is CASSEARGGSVGYTF. The CDR3 DNA reads TGTGCCAGCAGTGAAGCGCGGGGGGGATCTGTTGGCTACACCTTC.

The J gene is TRBJ1-6, the V gene TRBV5-1; D is uncertain. The V end was cut by 4 bases, the J end by 10 bases, with 18 bases between. Germline V gene lookup returns CDR1 SGHRS and CDR2 YFSETQ. This CDR3 is built from 15 residues. The CDR3 protein is CASSPGGGSASPLHF. CDR3 sequence (DNA): TGCGCCAGCAGCCCGGGCGGAGGGTCCGCGTCACCCCTCCACTTT.

The CDR3 DNA reads as TGTGCCAGCAGCGTCGGACAGGCGAGTGGAAACACCATATATTTT. As protein: CASSVGQASGNTIYF. This chain links TRBV9 with TRBJ1-3, with TRBD1 matching 7 bases. The CDR3 totals 15 residues. In germline, CDR1 is SGDLS, CDR2 YYNGEE. The junction had 5 bases not matched to a gene; V was cut back by 2 bases and J by 3 bases.

The V and J genes are TRBV2 and TRBJ1-1; 8 bases are shared with TRBD1. This CDR3 is 15 amino acids long. V lost 7 bases, J lost 5 bases, and 12 bases stayed unmatched. CDR1 and CDR2 from the germline V gene are SNHLY and FYNNEI. CDR3 coding DNA: TGTGCCAGCATTTTAGGACAGGGAATAGGAACTGAAGCTTTCTTT. It encodes CASILGQGIGTEAFF. The full variable domain, rest sourced from reference TRBV2 and TRBJ1-1, is EPEVTQTPSHQVTQMGQEVILRCVPISNHLYFYWYRQILGQKVEFLVSFYNNEISEKSEIFDDQFSVERPDGSNFTLKIRSTKLEDSAMYFCASILGQGIGTEAFFGQGTRLTVV.

The rearrangement links TRBV5-4 to TRBJ2-1; 9 bases agree with TRBD2. CDR3 length: 18 residues. Germline assignment: CDR1 SGHNT and CDR2 YYREEE (reference sequence). V trimming: 4 bases; J trimming: 4 bases; junction bases outside the gene matches: 15. CDR3 bases: TGTGCCAGCAGCGGAATAGCGGGAGAGGCTAGGACATACAATGAGCAGTTCTTC. Its protein is CASSGIAGEARTYNEQFF.